Below are 26 T cell receptor beta chains sequenced from a single sample in a study of synovial regulatory T cells in juvenile arthritis. Libraries were prepared by immunoSEQ multiplex PCR; TCRdb keeps only in-frame clonotypes and omits some of them. The sample table sets out more than 9,500 clones. Sequenced material: Treg cells from blood. Regarding subset: remaining (HLA-DR-negative) circulating blood Treg cells. The source of these receptors is a donor aged 2-29 years with juvenile idiopathic arthritis.

The chain has TRBV4-1 and TRBJ1-1; absent DNA, TCRdb's TRBD1 call cannot be checked. The CDR3 consists of 13 residues. No DNA has been recorded. Germline V gene data show CDR1 as MGHRA and CDR2 as YSYEKL. The CDR3 reads CASSHDRGTEAFF.

CDR3: CASSDEPTPPKLFF. The chain employs TRBV6-1 and TRBJ1-4. CDR1 MNHNS and CDR2 SASEGT come from the germline V gene. The CDR3 runs 14 residues. No DNA is given.

The chain carries TRBV5-1 and TRBJ1-4; TCRdb proposes TRBD1, but this gene call is untestable without DNA. The CDR3 totals 15 residues. No DNA is listed. Germline V gene sequence: CDR1 SGHRS, CDR2 YFSETQ. The CDR3 spells CASSSVDRVTEKLFF.

The rearrangement links TRBV14 to TRBJ1-1. The CDR3 has 13 amino acids. The DNA is unrecorded. Germline-derived CDR1 and CDR2 are SGHDN and FVKESK. CDR3 in amino acids: CASSQGRWTEAFF.

The V call is TRBV2, the J call TRBJ2-7; TCRdb lists TRBD1, though no DNA is available to test this call. The CDR3 has 15 residues. No DNA is listed. The germline V gene has CDR1 SNHLY and CDR2 FYNNEI. The CDR3 reads CASRLGRGPSYEQYF. The full variable domain, in which reference TRBV2 and TRBJ2-7 provide the parts outside the CDR3, is EPEVTQTPSHQVTQMGQEVILRCVPISNHLYFYWYRQILGQKVEFLVSFYNNEISEKSEIFDDQFSVERPDGSNFTLKIRSTKLEDSAMYFCASRLGRGPSYEQYFGPGTRLTVT.

The chain recombines TRBV5-6 with TRBJ1-3. The length of the CDR3 is 15 residues. The DNA is not on file. Germline V gene lookup returns CDR1 SGHDT and CDR2 YYEEEE. The CDR3 region is CASSPGYSSGNTIYF.

The chain uses TRBV5-1 and TRBJ1-5; without DNA, the TCRdb call of TRBD1 cannot be checked. CDR3 size: 13 residues. No DNA is listed. Germline V gives CDR1 SGHRS, CDR2 YFSETQ. The CDR3 is CASSLGPNQPQHF.

This rearrangement joins TRBV6-1 to TRBJ1-5. The CDR3 has 14 residues. No DNA sequence was recorded. Looked up from germline, CDR1 is MNHNS and CDR2 is SASEGT. CDR3 region: CASSAMSENQPQHF.

J is TRBJ2-1 and V is TRBV5-1; the D call from TCRdb, TRBD2, cannot be confirmed without DNA. Germline V gene lookup returns CDR1 SGHRS and CDR2 YFSETQ. CDR3 length: 13 residues. The protein alone is recorded here. CDR3 protein: CASSLDLRNEQFF.

CDR3 region: CASSLWGGAYEQYF. The J gene is TRBJ2-7, the V gene TRBV27; TCRdb selects TRBD1, and the lack of DNA leaves this call unchecked. The CDR3 length is 14 residues. The nucleotide record is missing. Germline V gene sequence: CDR1 MNHEY, CDR2 SMNVEV (reference sequence).

This chain links TRBV4-2 with TRBJ2-7. Germline values: CDR1 LGHNA, CDR2 YNFKEQ. This CDR3 comprises 18 residues. The record lacks a DNA sequence. The CDR3 is CASSQDLRRRDKAYEQYF.

This sequence joins TRBV5-4 and TRBJ1-1; the D call of TRBD1 rests on TCRdb alone, since no DNA is present to check it. The V gene's germline CDR1 is SGHNT and CDR2 YYREEE (reference sequence). The CDR3 totals 14 residues. A DNA sequence was not provided. The CDR3 reads CASSSTGMNTEAFF. Filled out from reference TRBV5-4 and TRBJ1-1, the complete variable domain reads ETGVTQSPTHLIKTRGQQVTLRCSSQSGHNTVSWYQQALGQGPQFIFQYYREEENGRGNFPPRFSGLQFPNYSSELNVNALELDDSALYLCASSSTGMNTEAFFGQGTRLTVV.

The CDR3 loop is CASSLSSWGADYEQYF. J is TRBJ2-7 and V is TRBV7-9. Per the germline V gene, CDR1 is SEHNR and CDR2 is FQNEAQ (reference sequence). The CDR3 has 16 amino acids. No coding sequence is recorded.

The gene calls are TRBV7-6 and TRBJ1-5. Germline V gene lookup returns CDR1 SGHVS and CDR2 FNYEAQ. The length of the CDR3 is 13 residues. No DNA was logged. This CDR3 is CASSLGANQPQHF.

V and J are TRBV6-5 and TRBJ2-7; TCRdb lists TRBD1, though no DNA is available to test this call. The CDR3 has 15 amino acids. No DNA is recorded. CDR1 is MNHEY, CDR2 SVGAGI, per germline. CDR3 region: CASSTTDRGIYEQYF.

The chain recombines TRBV4-2 with TRBJ2-7. CDR3 size: 13 residues. No DNA sequence was recorded. Germline CDR1 LGHNA, CDR2 YNFKEQ. The CDR3 is CASSQDSRYEQYF.

The chain combines TRBV11-2 with TRBJ1-6; TCRdb's D call of TRBD1 is untestable without DNA. Germline CDR1 SGHAT, CDR2 FQNNGV. The CDR3 is 16 residues long. Only the protein is on record. CDR3 loop: CASSLVGLAGFSPLHF.

This CDR3 is CASSAGTATNEKLFF. The chain is built from TRBV5-4 and TRBJ1-4; TCRdb lists TRBD1, though no DNA is available to test this call. From germline, CDR1 is SGHNT and CDR2 YYREEE (reference sequence). The CDR3 has 15 amino acids. The coding DNA is unavailable.

V is TRBV10-2 and J is TRBJ2-1; TCRdb's assignment of TRBD2 cannot be checked, as there is no DNA. The CDR3 consists of 15 residues. DNA is not on record. CDR1 and CDR2 (germline): WSHSY, SAAADI. This CDR3 is CASRPRVRLYNEQFF.

V usage is TRBV19 and J usage is TRBJ1-5. Germline V lookup: CDR1 LNHDA, CDR2 SQIVND (reference sequence). The CDR3 extends over 15 amino acids. This entry has no DNA. CDR3 region: CASSIEGRAGAPQHF.

The chain joins TRBV7-9 to TRBJ1-4. Germline V CDR1 and CDR2: SEHNR, FQNEAQ (reference sequence). The CDR3 extends over 16 amino acids. The DNA is unrecorded. The CDR3 sequence is CASSLGRTATNEKLFF.

V is TRBV18 and J is TRBJ1-2; TCRdb designates TRBD1, a call that cannot be tested without DNA. In germline, CDR1 is KGHSH, CDR2 LQKENI. The CDR3 contains 12 residues. The nucleotide record is missing. CDR3 residues: CASSDRDRVYTF. The complete variable domain, with remaining parts taken from reference TRBV18 and TRBJ1-2, reads NAGVMQNPRHLVRRRGQEARLRCSPMKGHSHVYWYRQLPEEGLKFMVYLQKENIIDESGMPKERFSAEFPKEGPSILRIQQVVRGDSAAYFCASSDRDRVYTFGSGTRLTVV.

V usage is TRBV6-5 and J usage is TRBJ1-6; the TCRdb call, TRBD1, lacks DNA for checking. Germline values: CDR1 MNHEY, CDR2 SVGAGI. The CDR3 is made up of 14 amino acids. DNA was not recorded. CDR3 sequence reads: CASRLTAHNSPLHF.

The chain is built from TRBV28 and TRBJ1-1. This CDR3 is built from 12 residues. The nucleotide record is missing. The germline V gene has CDR1 MDHEN and CDR2 SYDVKM. The CDR3 spells CGARGLNTEAFF.

This rearrangement joins TRBV2 to TRBJ2-7; TCRdb's assignment of TRBD1 cannot be checked, as there is no DNA. Germline loops: CDR1 SNHLY, CDR2 FYNNEI. The CDR3 runs to 12 residues. DNA was not recorded. This CDR3 reads CASSLDRDEQYF.

The J gene is TRBJ2-1, the V gene TRBV5-1; as DNA is missing, the TRBD1 call by TCRdb cannot be tested. The CDR3 extends over 13 amino acids. No nucleotide data were recorded. In germline, CDR1 is SGHRS, CDR2 YFSETQ. CDR3 residues: CASSFTDREEQFF.